Shown below are 21 T cell receptor beta chains from a single sample sequenced in a study of blood T cell repertoires in COVID-19. Sequencing was performed with immunoSEQ multiplex PCR; in TCRdb, only in-frame clones are kept and a portion is missing. The profile shows a few hundred thousand clones, roughly 80% of them singletons. Sequenced sample: peripheral blood. The receptors come from a human donor in a cohort sampled during active COVID-19.

V and J are TRBV6-5 and TRBJ2-4, with 8 bases that match TRBD2. From germline, CDR1 is MNHEY and CDR2 SVGAGI. This CDR3 is 15 amino acids long. After removal of 6 bases from V and 0 bases from J, the junction contained 4 bases not matched to a gene. CDR3 sequence reads: CASSVGGAAKNIQYF. In DNA, the CDR3 is TGTGCCAGCAGCGTCGGGGGGGCAGCCAAAAACATTCAGTACTTC.

In DNA, the CDR3 is TGTGCCAGCAGCCCCGCGGGCCGACTAGCGTCGGAGACCCAGTACTTC. The encoded protein is CASSPAGRLASETQYF. The chain combines TRBV5-4 with TRBJ2-5, with TRBD2 identical over 8 bases. CDR1 SGHNT and CDR2 YYREEE come from the germline V gene (reference sequence). The CDR3 is made up of 16 amino acids. V lost 4 bases to trimming and J lost 5 bases; unmatched junction nucleotides: 13.

This CDR3 reads CASTLSRTEAFF. The CDR3 nucleotides are TGTGCCAGCACCCTGAGCCGGACTGAAGCTTTCTTT. The chain carries TRBV2 and TRBJ1-1; D is undetermined. In germline, CDR1 is SNHLY, CDR2 FYNNEI. The CDR3 contains 12 residues. Trimming pared 7 bases from V and 5 bases from J, leaving 11 bases between. The full variable domain, completed using reference TRBV2 and TRBJ1-1, is EPEVTQTPSHQVTQMGQEVILRCVPISNHLYFYWYRQILGQKVEFLVSFYNNEISEKSEIFDDQFSVERPDGSNFTLKIRSTKLEDSAMYFCASTLSRTEAFFGQGTRLTVV.

The chain is built from TRBV29-1 and TRBJ2-4; a weak D match, TRBD2 (6 bases). This CDR3 is 13 amino acids long. In germline, CDR1 is SQVTM, CDR2 ANQGSEA. V lost 6 bases and J lost 3, with 12 bases in between. The CDR3 region has the DNA TGCAGCGTCGCCGGAGGGAGCAAAAACATTCAGTACTTC. Translated, it gives CSVAGGSKNIQYF. Full variable domain (outside the CDR3, taken from reference TRBV29-1 and TRBJ2-4): SAVISQKPSRDICQRGTSLTIQCQVDSQVTMMFWYRQQPGQSLTLIATANQGSEATYESGFVIDKFPISRPNLTFSTLTVSNMSPEDSSIYLCSVAGGSKNIQYFGAGTRLSVL.

As DNA, the CDR3 is TGTGCCAGCATCCTGACAGGGAACTCCTACGAGCAGTACTTC. Protein sequence: CASILTGNSYEQYF. The V gene is TRBV2, the J gene TRBJ2-7, with 7 nucleotides matching TRBD1. The trim removed 7 bases at V and 0 bases at J, leaving 6 bases unmatched. The CDR3 sequence is 14 residues long. CDR1 SNHLY and CDR2 FYNNEI come from the germline V gene.

CDR3 in DNA: TGTGCCAGCAGCTCCCGCACAGGGCCCCACACAGATACGCAGTATTTT. Translated, it gives CASSSRTGPHTDTQYF. The chain carries TRBV5-6 and TRBJ2-3; weak D call: TRBD1 (6 bases). The germline V and J ends were trimmed by 3 bases and 2 bases, with 16 bases remaining between them. Germline lookup yields CDR1 SGHDT and CDR2 YYEEEE. The CDR3 covers 16 residues.

The chain carries TRBV4-2 and TRBJ2-7; weak D call: TRBD2 (6 bases). Trimming stripped 3 bases from V and 6 bases from J, with 15 bases between. Per germline, CDR1 LGHNA and CDR2 YNFKEQ. The CDR3 spans 14 residues. The CDR3 sequence: CASSQGGVLSEQYF. Here the CDR3 DNA reads TGTGCCAGCAGCCAGGGGGGAGTCCTCTCCGAGCAGTACTTC.

The chain joins TRBV11-2 to TRBJ2-1; TRBD2 matches 7 bases. V trimming: 7 bases; J trimming: 7 bases; junction bases outside the gene matches: 16. The length of the CDR3 is 16 residues. The V gene's germline CDR1 is SGHAT and CDR2 FQNNGV. CDR3 amino acids: CASTFLAGFSRNEQFF. In DNA form, the CDR3 reads TGTGCCAGCACATTTTTAGCGGGCTTCTCGAGAAATGAGCAGTTCTTC.

This clone was seen just once. V gene TRBV11-3 combines with J gene TRBJ2-2, with 7 bases matching TRBD2. The germline V gene has CDR1 SGHNT and CDR2 YENEEA. This CDR3 contains 15 residues. The J segment lost 5 bases and the V segment lost 4 bases, leaving 7 bases of the junction unmatched. Here the CDR3 DNA reads TGTGCCAGCAGCTGGGGGAGGGAGCGGACCGGGGAGCTGTTTTTT. Protein sequence: CASSWGRERTGELFF.

The chain employs TRBV27 and TRBJ1-2; a weak D match, TRBD1 (6 bases). Germline CDR1 and CDR2: MNHEY and SMNVEV (reference sequence). V gave up 5 bases and J gave up 0 bases, with 16 bases separating them. This CDR3 has 16 amino acids. In DNA form, the CDR3 reads TGTGCCAGCAGTCCCCTTGGGGGCCTGACTAACTATGGCTACACCTTC. Its translation: CASSPLGGLTNYGYTF.

This clone was counted a single time. This chain connects TRBV5-1 to TRBJ1-1; tentatively, D is TRBD1 (5 bases). V was cut by 4 bases and J by 4 bases, with 11 bases left in between. This CDR3 comprises 13 residues. In germline, CDR1 is SGHRS, CDR2 YFSETQ. CDR3 sequence: CASSRQGGTEAFF. The CDR3 DNA sequence: TGCGCCAGCAGCCGGCAGGGTGGCACTGAAGCTTTCTTT.

This sequence joins TRBV5-1 and TRBJ2-1, with a weak D call TRBD2 (5 bases). The germline V gene has CDR1 SGHRS and CDR2 YFSETQ. Trimming pared 0 bases from V and 7 bases from J, leaving 17 bases between. The CDR3 covers 16 residues. The CDR3 spells CASSLAGFGESNEQFF. CDR3 coding DNA: TGCGCCAGCAGCTTGGCCGGGTTCGGGGAATCAAATGAGCAGTTCTTC. Based on the CDR3 plus reference TRBV5-1 and TRBJ2-1, the full variable domain is KAGVTQTPRYLIKTRGQQVTLSCSPISGHRSVSWYQQTPGQGLQFLFEYFSETQRNKGNFPGRFSGRQFSNSRSEMNVSTLELGDSALYLCASSLAGFGESNEQFFGPGTRLTVL.

The V gene is TRBV4-1, the J gene TRBJ1-5; tentative D call: TRBD1 (5 bases). Germline V gene data show CDR1 as MGHRA and CDR2 as YSYEKL. CDR3 size: 15 residues. V was trimmed by 1 base and J by 5 bases, leaving 12 bases between them. CDR3 residues: CASSQGEQDYQPQHF. The CDR3 coding sequence is TGCGCCAGCAGCCAAGGGGAACAGGATTATCAGCCCCAGCATTTT.

A remark on this clone: Other DNA sequences in this sample translate to the same CDR3. The chain recombines TRBV9 with TRBJ1-4; 7 positions match TRBD1. Trimming at V came to 3 bases and at J to 0 bases, leaving 5 bases not matched to a gene. CDR1 and CDR2 from the germline V gene are SGDLS and YYNGEE. This CDR3 region has 16 residues. The CDR3, as DNA: TGTGCCAGCAGCGAGGGGACAGTTGCAACTAATGAAAAACTGTTTTTT. This translates into CASSEGTVATNEKLFF.

V gene TRBV6-6 combines with J gene TRBJ1-1, with 9 nucleotides matching TRBD1. Germline CDR1 reads MNHNY; CDR2 reads SVGAGI (reference sequence). Germline trimming cut 6 bases from V and 4 bases from J; bases unmatched to any gene: 3. CDR3 length equals 13 residues. CDR3 DNA: TGTGCCAGCAGCGGACAGGGGCGCACTGAAGCTTTCTTT. Amino acids: CASSGQGRTEAFF.

A single count supports this clone. The chain recombines TRBV3-1 (or the pseudogene TRBV3-2) with TRBJ2-5, with D maybe TRBD1 (6 bases). Trimming took off 3 bases at V and 4 bases at J, with 24 bases between the two ends. The CDR3 loop spans 18 amino acids. CDR1 is LGHDT, CDR2 YNNKEL, per germline (reference sequence). The CDR3 loop reads CASSHGQGPAPGRETQYF. The CDR3 coding sequence is TGTGCCAGCAGCCATGGTCAGGGGCCAGCCCCGGGCCGAGAGACCCAGTACTTC.

The chain joins TRBV27 to TRBJ1-6, with 8 bases identical to TRBD1. The ends lost 6 bases at V and 9 bases at J; junction bases unmatched: 10. CDR1 is MNHEY, CDR2 SMNVEV, per germline (reference sequence). There are 15 residues in the CDR3. CDR3 region: CASRQGTGGSSPLHF. CDR3 coding DNA: TGTGCCAGCAGACAGGGAACAGGGGGGAGTTCACCCCTCCACTTT.

The genes are TRBV2 and TRBJ1-1; 8 bases map to TRBD1. V was clipped by 8 bases and J by 7 bases; unmatched bases: 12. Germline V CDR1 and CDR2: SNHLY, FYNNEI. This CDR3 comprises 14 residues. The CDR3 nucleotides read TGTGCCAGCCGAATCGGACAGGGAAGGGGTGAAGCTTTCTTT. It specifies CASRIGQGRGEAFF.

This chain links TRBV7-9 with TRBJ1-1, with D maybe TRBD1 (6 bases). The germline gives CDR1 SEHNR, CDR2 FQNEAQ (reference sequence). V lost 5 bases and J 1 base, leaving 8 bases between the germline ends. The length of the CDR3 is 13 residues. CDR3 region: CASSQTGNTEAFF. The CDR3 nucleotides are TGTGCCAGCAGCCAGACAGGGAACACTGAAGCTTTCTTT.

The chain carries TRBV19 and TRBJ2-2, with 15 bases matching TRBD2. V was clipped by 7 bases and J by 4 bases; unmatched bases: 13. This CDR3 is built from 19 residues. CDR1 LNHDA and CDR2 SQIVND come from the germline V gene (reference sequence). In nucleotides, the CDR3 is TGTGCCAGTACCCCTCCGGGACTAGCGGGAGGTTACGGCACCGGGGAGCTGTTTTTT. Translating gives CASTPPGLAGGYGTGELFF.

V is TRBV24-1 and J is TRBJ2-3; 9 bases are shared with TRBD1. CDR1 and CDR2 from the germline V gene are KGHDR and SFDVKD. The CDR3 spans 17 residues. Trimming removed 5 bases from V and 0 bases from J; junction bases left unmatched: 8. CDR3 residues: CATSGLLDRGSTDTQYF. The DNA of the CDR3 is TGTGCCACCAGTGGGCTCTTGGACAGGGGTAGCACAGATACGCAGTATTTT.